This passage covers 29 T cell receptor beta chains from one sample sequenced in a study of CD8+ T cells in alopecia areata. Treatment reported: oral pan-JAK inhibitor, 5-10 mg twice daily. Once RNA had been extracted, it was reverse transcribed into cDNA to act as the sequencing template. Sequenced by immunoSEQ multiplex PCR; TCRdb stores in-frame clones only, minus some. The data show 130,000 to 150,000 clones, with roughly four fifths seen just once and 25% held by the top ten. The sample here was CD8+ T cells sorted from blood, taken at week 4, from a patient treated with tofacitinib. The receptors shown here come from a human donor with alopecia areata.

V is TRBV7-9 and J is TRBJ2-2; D remains unclear. V shed 5 bases and J shed 7 bases, with 14 bases lying between them. The CDR3 runs to 14 residues. Germline values: CDR1 SEHNR, CDR2 FQNEAQ (reference sequence). CDR3 region: CASSPPQTNGELFF. The CDR3 region has the DNA TGTGCCAGCAGCCCCCCCCAGACCAACGGGGAGCTGTTTTTT.

This chain connects TRBV10-2 to TRBJ1-5; no firm D call. Per germline, CDR1 WSHSY and CDR2 SAAADI. Between the trimmed V and J ends, which lost 6 bases and 1 base, there was a span of 10 bases. There are 14 residues in the CDR3. CDR3 protein: CASSQMKSNQPQHF. The CDR3 nucleotides are TGCGCCAGCAGCCAGATGAAGAGCAATCAGCCCCAGCATTTT.

About this clone itself: No conserved phenylalanine or tryptophan ends this CDR3, so it is likely a read error. As DNA, the CDR3 is TGTGCCACCAGCAGAGATGGTAGGGATTGGCATCAGCCCCAGCATCTT. It specifies CATSRDGRDWHQPQHL. The V call is TRBV15, the J call TRBJ1-5, with unresolved D. CDR1 and CDR2 from the germline V gene are LNHNV and YYDKDF (reference sequence). The CDR3 spans 16 residues. V gave up 0 bases and J gave up 5 bases, with 14 bases separating them.

The V call is TRBV29-1, the J call TRBJ1-2; D gene uncertain. The CDR3 totals 12 residues. Germline values: CDR1 SQVTM, CDR2 ANQGSEA. The germline V and J ends were trimmed by 5 bases and 1 base, with 8 bases remaining between them. The CDR3 protein is CSVFDNNYGYTF. DNA of the CDR3: TGCAGCGTTTTCGACAATAACTATGGCTACACCTTC. Variable domain in full (rest from reference TRBV29-1 and TRBJ1-2): SAVISQKPSRDICQRGTSLTIQCQVDSQVTMMFWYRQQPGQSLTLIATANQGSEATYESGFVIDKFPISRPNLTFSTLTVSNMSPEDSSIYLCSVFDNNYGYTFGSGTRLTVV.

This clone has a handful of counts. CDR3 nucleotides: TGCGCCAGCAGCTCTGCAGGGAATCAGCCCCAGCATTTT. Translation gives CASSSAGNQPQHF. The chain recombines TRBV4-1 with TRBJ1-5; D might be TRBD1 (5 bases). Germline values: CDR1 MGHRA, CDR2 YSYEKL. The CDR3 consists of 13 residues. Deletions cut 5 bases from V and 4 bases from J, with 9 bases between.

The CDR3: CATSRDRGMNTEAFF. The CDR3 nucleotides read TGTGCCACCAGCAGAGATCGGGGGATGAACACTGAAGCTTTCTTT. The chain carries TRBV15 and TRBJ1-1; D perhaps matches TRBD1 (5 bases). From germline, CDR1 is LNHNV and CDR2 YYDKDF (reference sequence). The CDR3 is 15 residues long. V was clipped by 0 bases and J by 0 bases, with 8 bases between them.

The chain is built from TRBV30 and TRBJ2-5, with 8 positions matching TRBD1. Losses at the gene ends were 3 bases for V and 11 bases for J; bases not matched to a gene: 8. The CDR3 sequence is 12 residues long. Germline CDR1 reads GTSNPN; CDR2 reads SVGIG (reference sequence). Here the CDR3 DNA reads TGTGCCTGGAGAGGCGTGGACAGGGCTCAGTACTTC. It is translated as CAWRGVDRAQYF.

The V and J genes are TRBV5-1 and TRBJ2-1; the match to TRBD2 covers 9 bases. The junction had 5 bases not matched to a gene; V was cut back by 0 bases and J by 4 bases. Germline V gene sequence: CDR1 SGHRS, CDR2 YFSETQ. The CDR3 sequence is 16 residues long. CDR3 loop: CASSLVIAGEYNEQFF. The CDR3 region has the DNA TGCGCCAGCAGCTTGGTGATAGCGGGGGAGTACAATGAGCAGTTCTTC. The variable domain in full, completed from reference TRBV5-1 and TRBJ2-1, reads KAGVTQTPRYLIKTRGQQVTLSCSPISGHRSVSWYQQTPGQGLQFLFEYFSETQRNKGNFPGRFSGRQFSNSRSEMNVSTLELGDSALYLCASSLVIAGEYNEQFFGPGTRLTVL.

This chain uses TRBV5-6 with TRBJ2-7; D uncertain. CDR3 length: 11 residues. Trimming shortened V by 4 bases and J by 7 bases, and 9 bases separated the two germline ends. CDR1 SGHDT and CDR2 YYEEEE come from the germline V gene. CDR3 in amino acids: CASSLSLEQYF. The CDR3 DNA reads TGTGCCAGCAGCCTTTCTCTTGAGCAGTACTTC.

The CDR3 DNA reads as TGTGCCACCACCGGGAGGGACAGGGTCAATGAGCAGTTCTTC. It translates to CATTGRDRVNEQFF. The chain couples TRBV6-5 to TRBJ2-1; TRBD1 might be the D (9 bases). This CDR3 contains 14 residues. Trimming took 10 bases from V and 6 from J, leaving 19 bases between them. In germline, CDR1 is MNHEY, CDR2 SVGAGI.

This clone was observed a few times. The V gene is TRBV16, the J gene TRBJ2-3; D uncertain. The V gene lost 0 bases and the J gene lost 5 bases, with 3 bases spanning the gap. CDR3 length: 12 residues. Germline loops: CDR1 KGHSY, CDR2 FQNENV. The CDR3 region is CASSQSQDTQYF. CDR3 in DNA: TGTGCCAGCAGCCAATCGCAAGATACGCAGTATTTT.

The chain links TRBV29-1 to TRBJ1-5, with D hard to call. Germline V CDR1 and CDR2: SQVTM, ANQGSEA. The CDR3 is made up of 12 amino acids. V was shortened by 5 bases and J by 3 bases, with 8 bases between the two germline ends. The CDR3 DNA is TGCAGCGTTTCCCGGGACAATCAGCCCCAGCATTTT. This sequence encodes CSVSRDNQPQHF.

The chain has TRBV7-9 and TRBJ2-2; TRBD1 is a possible D gene (6 bases). The CDR3 totals 17 residues. Deletions cut 5 bases from V and 0 bases from J, with 16 bases between. Germline V lookup: CDR1 SEHNR, CDR2 FQNEAQ (reference sequence). The CDR3 DNA reads as TGTGCCAGCAGCCCTATTACCTGGACAGCGAACACCGGGGAGCTGTTTTTT. Its translation is CASSPITWTANTGELFF.

The chain carries TRBV2 and TRBJ2-2; no firm D call. Trimming left V 8 bases short and J 1 base short, with 11 bases between. This CDR3 is 14 amino acids long. Germline loops: CDR1 SNHLY, CDR2 FYNNEI. The CDR3 sequence is CASATGQNTGELFF. Here the CDR3 DNA reads TGTGCCAGCGCGACGGGCCAGAACACCGGGGAGCTGTTTTTT.

This clone was detected a few times. This chain links TRBV5-6 with TRBJ2-3; 8 bases match TRBD2. The trim removed 4 bases at V and 6 bases at J, leaving 10 bases unmatched. CDR3 length equals 15 residues. Per the germline V gene, CDR1 is SGHDT and CDR2 is YYEEEE. The CDR3, as DNA: TGTGCCAGCAGCCCCGCGGCGGGGGGAAGGGATACGCAGTATTTT. Translated: CASSPAAGGRDTQYF.

The chain joins TRBV5-4 to TRBJ2-3; unclear D gene. This CDR3 region has 14 residues. V was pared by 0 bases and J by 3 bases, with 8 bases between. Germline CDR1 is SGHNT and CDR2 is YYREEE (reference sequence). As DNA, the CDR3 is TGTGCCAGCAGCTTGGGGGGAATAACAGATACGCAGTATTTT. This translates into CASSLGGITDTQYF.

This clone was observed a single time. V gene TRBV4-1 combines with J gene TRBJ1-1; TRBD1 matches at 7 bases. Germline V gives CDR1 MGHRA, CDR2 YSYEKL. The V and J ends lost 4 bases and 3 bases, in that order; junction bases with no gene match: 8. CDR3 length: 15 amino acids. The CDR3 nucleotides are TGCGCCAGCAGCCTAAGACAGGGAGGGGACACTGAAGCTTTCTTT. It encodes CASSLRQGGDTEAFF.

The V gene is TRBV7-2, the J gene TRBJ2-3; no clear D. The CDR3 sequence is 15 residues long. Per the germline V gene, CDR1 is SGHTA and CDR2 is FQGNSA. V dropped 5 bases and J dropped 2 bases, with 14 bases sitting between them. The CDR3 sequence is CASSPRTTSTDTQYF. CDR3 coding DNA: TGTGCCAGCAGCCCCAGGACGACCTCCACAGATACGCAGTATTTT.

The chain couples TRBV2 to TRBJ2-7, with D unresolved. This CDR3 spans 13 amino acids. Germline CDR1 and CDR2: SNHLY and FYNNEI. Between the trimmed V and J ends, which lost 8 bases and 2 bases, there was a span of 13 bases. The CDR3 coding sequence is TGTGCCAGCTACAACCGAGTGCCCTACGAGCAGTACTTC. It translates to CASYNRVPYEQYF.

The V gene is TRBV21-1, the J gene TRBJ2-7; TRBD1 reflects the table's D call only, with no check against the DNA. TRBV21-1 represents a pseudogene. The CDR3 is made up of 16 amino acids. The CDR3 protein is CASSKEGTGSTYEQYF. The CDR3 DNA reads as TGTGCCAGCAGCAAAGAAGGGACAGGGTCCACCTACGAGCAGTACTTC.

V is TRBV29-1 and J is TRBJ1-1; the D gene is possibly TRBD1 (5 bases). The germline V and J ends were trimmed by 1 base and 2 bases, with 8 bases remaining between them. Per the germline V gene, CDR1 is SQVTM and CDR2 is ANQGSEA. CDR3 length: 13 amino acids. CDR3 bases: TGCAGCGTTGAAGTCAGGGAAAACACTGAAGCTTTCTTT. Protein product: CSVEVRENTEAFF.

The rearrangement links TRBV23-1 to TRBJ2-7, with D hard to call. TRBV23-1 is an ORF for which the function is uncertain. Trimming took 0 bases from V and 12 from J, leaving 6 bases between them. The CDR3 loop spans 10 amino acids. CDR3 sequence (DNA): TGCGCCAGCAGTCAATCAATCGGGTACTTC. Residues: CASSQSIGYF.

Only one count was recorded for this clone. The genes are TRBV29-1 and TRBJ2-7; D call uncertain. The germline V gene has CDR1 SQVTM and CDR2 ANQGSEA. Trimming shortened V by 4 bases and J by 4 bases, and 17 bases separated the two germline ends. The CDR3 is 14 amino acids. The CDR3 DNA reads as TGCAGCGTTGGACTTTTTAGGATGGGATACGAGCAGTACTTC. Amino acid sequence: CSVGLFRMGYEQYF.

J is TRBJ2-1 and V is TRBV4-1; 11 positions agree with TRBD2. The trim removed 4 bases at V and 4 bases at J, leaving 15 bases unmatched. The CDR3 covers 19 residues. Germline V gene lookup returns CDR1 MGHRA and CDR2 YSYEKL. CDR3 nucleotides: TGCGCCAGCAGCCCCTACCTTAGCGGGGGGGCCCAATTATACAATGAGCAGTTCTTC. Its translation is CASSPYLSGGAQLYNEQFF.

The rearrangement uses TRBV5-6 and TRBJ1-2; D gene unclear. This CDR3 is built from 15 residues. Germline assignment: CDR1 SGHDT and CDR2 YYEEEE. The V gene lost 4 bases and the J gene lost 3 bases, with 16 bases spanning the gap. The CDR3 DNA reads as TGTGCCAGCAGCCTGGGTGTGTCTGGGGACTATGGCTACACCTTC. This gives the protein CASSLGVSGDYGYTF.

This clone was counted a single time. The chain links TRBV11-2 to TRBJ1-1; D is ambiguous. CDR3 length: 14 amino acids. The germline CDR1 and CDR2 sequences are SGHAT and FQNNGV. V lost 0 bases, J lost 2 bases, and 7 bases lay in between. For the CDR3, the DNA is TGTGCCAGCAGCTTAGATGGCGCAAACACTGAAGCTTTCTTT. This encodes CASSLDGANTEAFF. The whole variable domain, remainder taken from reference TRBV11-2 and TRBJ1-1, is EAGVAQSPRYKIIEKRQSVAFWCNPISGHATLYWYQQILGQGPKLLIQFQNNGVVDDSQLPKDRFSAERLKGVDSTLKIQPAKLEDSAVYLCASSLDGANTEAFFGQGTRLTVV.

This sequence joins TRBV10-1 and TRBJ1-1; TRBD1 matches at 7 bases. Germline assignment: CDR1 WNHNN and CDR2 SYGVQD (reference sequence). J gave up 0 bases and V 4 bases, and 2 bases lay outside the gene matches. The CDR3 totals 14 residues. Here the CDR3 DNA reads TGCGCCAGCAGTGCGGGACAGATGAACACTGAAGCTTTCTTT. Translation: CASSAGQMNTEAFF.

The J gene is TRBJ2-5, the V gene TRBV18; D remains ambiguous. From germline, CDR1 is KGHSH and CDR2 LQKENI. This CDR3 comprises 15 residues. V was pared by 7 bases and J by 5 bases, with 20 bases between. In DNA, the CDR3 is TGTGCCAGCTTGAGCGAAGAAGAACGTTGGGAGACCCAGTACTTC. Its translation: CASLSEEERWETQYF.

This clone was detected only once. The rearrangement uses TRBV7-2 and TRBJ1-1; D unresolved. Trimming took off 5 bases at V and 8 bases at J, with 15 bases between the two ends. Germline V gene data show CDR1 as SGHTA and CDR2 as FQGNSA. The CDR3 is made up of 13 amino acids. The DNA for the CDR3 is TGTGCCAGCAGCCTCGGGCTGGGTGTCGAAGCTTTCTTT. Its translation is CASSLGLGVEAFF.